These T cell receptor beta chains were read from a single sample in a study of monozygotic twins with inflammatory bowel disease. TCRdb reprocessed the 5' RACE reads and reports one entry per CDR3 protein, with no DNA. The repertoire table contains 90,000 to 110,000 distinct CDR3 sequences. The specimen sequenced was blood. All receptors derive from a human donor with ulcerative colitis or Crohn's disease, or a healthy co-twin of an affected twin (not recorded which). Each CDR3 is given with its conserved first and last residue.

TRBV7-9	TRBJ1-1	15	CASRPGIGEETEAFF
TRBV6-5	TRBJ1-1	11	CASSTGAEAFF
TRBV6-1	TRBJ2-3	15	CASSPRSFGTDTQYF
TRBV3-1	TRBJ2-1	17	CASSLPLAGGHYNEQFF
TRBV18	TRBJ2-7	12	CASSAGIYEQYF
TRBV7-9	TRBJ2-7	14	CASSSRDTAGEQYF
TRBV7-9	TRBJ1-4	17	CASSLSRGLSANEKLFF
TRBV12-3/TRBV12-4	TRBJ2-5	14	CASSLRNLEETQYF
TRBV5-6	TRBJ1-1	15	CASSSPGTGSTEAFF
TRBV7-2	TRBJ2-7	14	CASSLGGFSYEQYF
TRBV3-1	TRBJ2-7	14	CASSIGGLVYEQYF
TRBV6-1	TRBJ2-1	16	CASRPLGQGTYNEQFF
TRBV10-3	TRBJ1-1	13	CAIRPRENTEAFF